This entry is about one TCR beta chain. V was cut by 6 bases and J by 5 bases, with 16 bases left in between. Per the germline V gene, CDR1 is MNHEY and CDR2 is SMNVEV (reference sequence). CDR3 size: 14 residues. This sample was included in a study of T cell responses to AZD1222 COVID-19 vaccine. Generated by immunoSEQ multiplex PCR, the TCRdb table keeps only in-frame clones and is missing some. The sample shows around 120,000 clones, approximately 90% of them seen only once. This TCR was sampled from an adult in good health. The material sequenced was peripheral blood, taken on day 0 of MenACWY control vaccination. The genes are TRBV27 and TRBJ1-1, with D unclear. DNA for the CDR3: TGTGCCAGCAGGCTAAAAGGAACTGTAACTGAAGCTTTCTTT. Translated: CASRLKGTVTEAFF.